These 26 T cell receptor beta chains share one sample of origin, sequenced in a study of graft-versus-host responses after intestinal transplantation. Produced via immunoSEQ multiplex PCR; TCRdb's table is partial and in-frame only. The table includes about 39,000 clones, over 90% detected once. Their target antigens are unknown. The sample in question was unstimulated CD8+ T cells sorted from spleen or lymph node cells, obtained before transplant. These receptor sequences come from a human donor who was the organ donor for an intestinal transplant.

V gene TRBV10-1 combines with J gene TRBJ2-3; TRBD2 matches 9 bases. V shed 7 bases and J 4 bases; nucleotides not matched to a gene: 12. Germline V gives CDR1 WNHNN, CDR2 SYGVQD (reference sequence). This CDR3 is 16 amino acids long. The chain's CDR3 is CASTRGGAGAADTQYF. The CDR3 region has the DNA TGCGCCAGCACTCGCGGGGGGGCCGGTGCAGCAGATACGCAGTATTTT.

This sequence joins TRBV7-8 and TRBJ1-2; D is ambiguous. Germline CDR1 reads SGHVS; CDR2 reads FQNEAQ. The ends were cut back, 1 base at V and 5 bases at J, with 11 bases in the middle. The CDR3 has 14 amino acids. The CDR3 sequence is CASSLDGPGYGYTF. CDR3 coding DNA: TGTGCCAGCAGCTTAGACGGGCCGGGGTATGGCTACACCTTC. Using reference TRBV7-8 and TRBJ1-2 for the parts outside the CDR3, the full variable domain is GAGVSQSPRYKVAKRGQDVALRCDPISGHVSLFWYQQALGQGPEFLTYFQNEAQLDKSGLPSDRFFAERPEGSVSTLKIQRTQQEDSAVYLCASSLDGPGYGYTFGSGTRLTVV.

The chain joins TRBV7-6 to TRBJ2-1; TRBD2 aligns across 13 bases. V gave up 2 bases and J gave up 6 bases; unmatched junction bases: 7. This CDR3 is built from 17 residues. The germline V gene encodes CDR1 SGHVS and CDR2 FNYEAQ. The CDR3 region is CASSLTSGGAGGNEQFF. DNA of the CDR3: TGTGCCAGCAGCTTAACTAGCGGGGGGGCCGGGGGCAATGAGCAGTTCTTC.

The V gene is TRBV11-2, the J gene TRBJ2-5, with D tentatively TRBD2 (6 bases). Between the trimmed V and J ends, which lost 5 bases and 5 bases, there was a span of 18 bases. The CDR3 is 15 residues long. Germline V gene lookup returns CDR1 SGHAT and CDR2 FQNNGV. CDR3: CASSLRLALMETQYF. The DNA of the CDR3 is TGTGCCAGCAGCCTGAGGCTAGCGTTGATGGAGACCCAGTACTTC.

V and J are TRBV4-3 and TRBJ1-3, with D possibly being TRBD1 (5 bases). The germline V gene has CDR1 LGHNA and CDR2 YSLEER. CDR3 length: 19 residues. V lost 0 bases to trimming and J lost 3 bases, with 21 bases between them. The CDR3 nucleotides read TGCGCCAGCAGCCAAGAGGGACCGCCCTGGGGGTTCTATGGAAACACCATATATTTT. This translates into CASSQEGPPWGFYGNTIYF.

The chain carries TRBV4-1 and TRBJ2-2; 8 nucleotides match TRBD1. Germline V gives CDR1 MGHRA, CDR2 YSYEKL. CDR3 size: 16 residues. V trimming: 5 bases; J trimming: 4 bases; junction bases outside the gene matches: 9. CDR3 nucleotides: TGCGCCAGCAGCAAGCCCCCGGACAGGGCCACCGGGGAGCTGTTTTTT. Its protein is CASSKPPDRATGELFF.

The chain couples TRBV7-2 to TRBJ2-5; 7 bases align to TRBD2. V lost 5 bases to trimming and J lost 3 bases; unmatched junction nucleotides: 6. Germline CDR1 SGHTA, CDR2 FQGNSA. This CDR3 comprises 14 residues. CDR3 sequence: CASSRPAGEETQYF. The CDR3 DNA is TGTGCCAGCAGCCGCCCGGCGGGGGAAGAGACCCAGTACTTC.

The chain recombines TRBV4-3 with TRBJ2-1; the D gene is possibly TRBD2 (5 bases). The V gene lost 2 bases and the J gene lost 2 bases, with 7 bases spanning the gap. This CDR3 has 14 amino acids. The V gene's germline CDR1 is LGHNA and CDR2 YSLEER. CDR3 residues: CASSQRDPYNEQFF. Here the CDR3 DNA reads TGCGCCAGCAGCCAACGGGATCCCTACAATGAGCAGTTCTTC.

The chain links TRBV5-1 to TRBJ1-2; weak D call: TRBD1 (6 bases). CDR3 length: 12 residues. V was cut by 5 bases and J by 11 bases, with 16 bases left in between. Looked up from germline, CDR1 is SGHRS and CDR2 is YFSETQ. CDR3 sequence reads: CASRGGTGIYTF. The CDR3 DNA reads TGCGCCAGCAGAGGGGGTACAGGGATTTACACCTTC.

The chain is built from TRBV4-1 and TRBJ2-7; D remains unclear. The germline gives CDR1 MGHRA, CDR2 YSYEKL. This CDR3 contains 15 residues. V was shortened by 1 base and J by 5 bases, with 15 bases between the two germline ends. The CDR3 bases are TGCGCCAGCAGCCAAGTGGGTAGATGGTTTGACGAGCAGTACTTC. Residues: CASSQVGRWFDEQYF.

V and J are TRBV4-3 and TRBJ2-2; D might be TRBD2 (6 bases). The germline V gene encodes CDR1 LGHNA and CDR2 YSLEER. Between the trimmed V and J ends, which lost 4 bases and 6 bases, there was a span of 12 bases. The CDR3 is 14 amino acids. The CDR3: CASSRDSWAGELFF. The CDR3 DNA reads as TGCGCCAGCAGCCGGGACTCCTGGGCCGGGGAGCTGTTTTTT.

The V call is TRBV5-1, the J call TRBJ2-1; weak D call: TRBD2 (5 bases). Germline CDR1 reads SGHRS; CDR2 reads YFSETQ. V was trimmed by 0 bases and J by 0 bases, leaving 13 bases between them. The CDR3 consists of 17 residues. The CDR3 spells CASSLGRASSSYNEQFF. Here the CDR3 DNA reads TGCGCCAGCAGCTTGGGGCGGGCTTCGAGCTCCTACAATGAGCAGTTCTTC.

The rearrangement links TRBV11-3 to TRBJ2-5; D possibly corresponds to TRBD1 (6 bases). Germline CDR1 and CDR2: SGHNT and YENEEA. This CDR3 comprises 14 residues. Trimming pared 5 bases from V and 0 bases from J, leaving 10 bases between. For the CDR3, the DNA is TGTGCCAGCAGCCGTCAGGGGTACCAAGAGACCCAGTACTTC. Amino acid sequence: CASSRQGYQETQYF.

The J gene is TRBJ1-1, the V gene TRBV5-1, with a weak D call TRBD1 (6 bases). Germline assignment: CDR1 SGHRS and CDR2 YFSETQ. Trimming removed 4 bases at V and 5 bases at J, with 15 bases between. The CDR3 totals 14 residues. CDR3 loop: CASSLEGEKTEAFF. The CDR3 nucleotides are TGCGCCAGCAGCCTTGAGGGGGAAAAAACTGAAGCTTTCTTT.

The chain joins TRBV12-5 to TRBJ1-1; no reliable D call. The CDR3 is made up of 13 amino acids. Germline V CDR1 and CDR2: LGHNT, FRNRAP. Deletions cut 0 bases from V and 6 bases from J, with 8 bases between. For the CDR3, the DNA is TGTGCTAGTGGTTTGGTACCCGGGTCTGAAGCTTTCTTT. Its translation: CASGLVPGSEAFF. Based on the CDR3 plus reference TRBV12-5 and TRBJ1-1, the full variable domain is DARVTQTPRHKVTEMGQEVTMRCQPILGHNTVFWYRQTMMQGLELLAYFRNRAPLDDSGMPKDRFSAEMPDATLATLKIQPSEPRDSAVYFCASGLVPGSEAFFGQGTRLTVV.

Here the CDR3 reads CASSLVPSGTYEQYF. The CDR3 DNA reads as TGCGCCAGCAGCTTGGTGCCTAGCGGCACCTACGAGCAGTACTTC. The rearrangement joins TRBV5-1 to TRBJ2-7, with 7 bases identical to TRBD2. CDR1 and CDR2 (germline): SGHRS, YFSETQ. The J segment lost 2 bases and the V segment lost 0 bases, leaving 5 bases of the junction unmatched. The CDR3 runs to 15 residues.

This sequence joins TRBV6-5 and TRBJ2-2; 9 positions agree with TRBD2. This CDR3 has 16 amino acids. CDR1 MNHEY and CDR2 SVGAGI come from the germline V gene. Trimming removed 0 bases from V and 7 bases from J; junction bases left unmatched: 6. CDR3 nucleotides: TGTGCCAGCAGTTACTCGACCCCTAGCGGGGTCGGGGAGCTGTTTTTT. It is translated as CASSYSTPSGVGELFF.

V usage is TRBV28 and J usage is TRBJ2-5; D is possibly TRBD1 (5 bases). The V gene's germline CDR1 is MDHEN and CDR2 SYDVKM. Between the trimmed V and J ends, which lost 6 bases and 1 base, there was a span of 15 bases. CDR3 length: 15 residues. CDR3 in DNA: TGTGCCAGCAGCGTGACAGACTCCGCCCAAGAGACCCAGTACTTC. Amino acid sequence: CASSVTDSAQETQYF.

This clone came up a few times. The chain links TRBV7-9 to TRBJ2-7, with D perhaps matching TRBD2 (7 bases). Trimming took 1 base from V and 4 from J, leaving 17 bases between them. Germline lookup yields CDR1 SEHNR and CDR2 FQNEAQ (reference sequence). The CDR3 has 16 amino acids. The CDR3 nucleotides are TGTGCCAGCAGCTTAGGGGGGGGCGAGGGACTTTACGAGCAGTACTTC. Translation gives CASSLGGGEGLYEQYF.

This chain joins TRBV5-1 and TRBJ1-6; no clear D gene. V was pared by 5 bases and J by 7 bases, with 10 bases between. Germline assignment: CDR1 SGHRS and CDR2 YFSETQ. There are 13 residues in the CDR3. The CDR3: CASRDDGNSPLHF. CDR3 coding DNA: TGCGCCAGCAGAGACGATGGCAATTCACCCCTCCACTTT.

CDR3 nucleotides: TGTGCCAGCAGTTTAGGTGCCTACTATGGCTACACCTTC. Its translation is CASSLGAYYGYTF. The rearrangement links TRBV27 to TRBJ1-2; the D is unclear. V lost 2 bases to trimming and J lost 3 bases, with 7 bases between them. This CDR3 is 13 amino acids long. The germline gives CDR1 MNHEY, CDR2 SMNVEV (reference sequence).

With respect to this clone: This same CDR3 is encoded by further DNA sequences in the sample. V and J are TRBV5-6 and TRBJ1-1; D remains unclear. The germline V and J ends were trimmed by 0 bases and 1 base, with 4 bases remaining between them. Germline assignment: CDR1 SGHDT and CDR2 YYEEEE. The CDR3 length is 13 residues. The CDR3 region is CASSLAGNTEAFF. The CDR3 DNA is TGTGCCAGCAGCTTGGCCGGGAACACTGAAGCTTTCTTT.

CDR3 in amino acids: CASSVTGGGETQYF. CDR3 in DNA: TGTGCCAGCAGCGTAACAGGGGGGGGAGAGACCCAGTACTTC. The rearrangement joins TRBV9 to TRBJ2-5; TRBD1 is a possible D gene (8 bases). The CDR3 loop spans 14 amino acids. Germline V gene lookup returns CDR1 SGDLS and CDR2 YYNGEE. Trimming stripped 1 base from V and 4 bases from J, with 11 bases between.

The chain links TRBV5-1 to TRBJ2-1; D unresolved. The germline gives CDR1 SGHRS, CDR2 YFSETQ. CDR3 size: 12 residues. The V end lost 1 base, the J end lost 2 bases, and 1 base lay between the germline ends. Here the CDR3 DNA reads TGCGCCAGCAGCTTGCCCTACAATGAGCAGTTCTTC. Its protein product is CASSLPYNEQFF.

The table lists this clone with a count of one. The CDR3 nucleotides read TGTGCCAGCAGCGCCCGTGGGGATACGCAGTATTTT. This sequence encodes CASSARGDTQYF. The gene calls are TRBV5-8 and TRBJ2-3; no clear D. The CDR3 consists of 12 residues. V gave up 4 bases and J gave up 6 bases, with 9 bases separating them. Germline assignment: CDR1 SGHTS and CDR2 YDEGEE.

The chain links TRBV4-3 to TRBJ2-1, with TRBD2 matching over 7 bases. The length of the CDR3 is 16 residues. Germline V lookup: CDR1 LGHNA, CDR2 YSLEER. The junction had 4 bases not matched to a gene; V was cut back by 0 bases and J by 2 bases. The CDR3 bases are TGCGCCAGCAGCCAAGATCTACGGGGGGCCTACAATGAGCAGTTCTTC. Translated, it gives CASSQDLRGAYNEQFF.